These 25 T cell receptor beta chains were all obtained from the same sample, sequenced in a study of T-cell reconstitution after alpha-beta-depleted transplantation in children. Library preparation (for TCRbeta) was performed with unique molecular identifiers. TCRdb called the PCR reads again in MiXCR, with one record for every CDR3 protein. The sample holds roughly 500,000 distinct CDR3 sequences, over 25% seen once. The sequencing here drew on PBMCs from the stem cell graft donor, taken from the stem cell graft. These TCRs come from a human donor who donated a stem cell graft to a child with aplastic anemia.

This clonotype turned up a few times. This chain uses TRBV20-1 with TRBJ1-2, with D unclear. CDR1 and CDR2 from the germline V gene are DFQATT and SNEGSKA (reference sequence). The CDR3 runs 12 residues. The germline V and J ends were trimmed by 0 bases and 4 bases, with 6 bases remaining between them. The CDR3 spells CSARDDTYGYTF. CDR3 bases: TGCAGTGCTAGAGATGACACCTATGGCTACACCTTC.

This clonotype has only a few counts. V gene TRBV28 combines with J gene TRBJ1-1; TRBD1 agrees at 7 bases. This CDR3 contains 14 residues. Trimming removed 5 bases from V and 4 bases from J; junction bases left unmatched: 7. Germline V CDR1 and CDR2: MDHEN, SYDVKM. CDR3 sequence reads: CASSARGPGTEAFF. The CDR3 nucleotides are TGTGCCAGCAGTGCAAGGGGGCCGGGCACTGAAGCTTTCTTT. Based on the CDR3 plus reference TRBV28 and TRBJ1-1, the full variable domain is DVKVTQSSRYLVKRTGEKVFLECVQDMDHENMFWYRQDPGLGLRLIYFSYDVKMKEKGDIPEGYSVSREKKERFSLILESASTNQTSMYLCASSARGPGTEAFFGQGTRLTVV.

This chain joins TRBV27 and TRBJ2-5; 8 bases are shared with TRBD2. Germline-derived CDR1 and CDR2 are MNHEY and SMNVEV (reference sequence). After removal of 5 bases from V and 5 bases from J, the junction contained 13 bases not matched to a gene. The CDR3 totals 16 residues. The CDR3 protein is CASSRPGLVPPETQYF. The DNA of the CDR3 is TGTGCCAGCAGTAGACCGGGACTAGTCCCCCCCGAGACCCAGTACTTC.

The V gene is TRBV28, the J gene TRBJ2-3; TRBD2 matches 14 bases. The CDR3 has 15 amino acids. Germline-derived CDR1 and CDR2 are MDHEN and SYDVKM. V lost 3 bases and J lost 6; bases outside the gene matches: 2. CDR3 bases: TGTGCCAGCAGTTTCCGACTAGCGGGAGGGGATACGCAGTATTTT. This translates into CASSFRLAGGDTQYF.

This clonotype was seen a handful of times. The V call is TRBV29-1, the J call TRBJ2-1; D not certain. Germline V gene data show CDR1 as SQVTM and CDR2 as ANQGSEA. CDR3 length: 13 residues. V dropped 4 bases and J dropped 8 bases, with 15 bases sitting between them. The CDR3 spells CSVGRVLSDEQFF. The CDR3 nucleotides are TGCAGCGTTGGACGGGTCCTGAGCGATGAGCAGTTCTTC.

The chain combines TRBV28 with TRBJ1-2; 8 positions agree with TRBD1. Germline loops: CDR1 MDHEN, CDR2 SYDVKM. V was pared by 1 base and J by 8 bases, with 3 bases of the junction left unmatched. The CDR3 is 13 amino acids. CDR3 sequence reads: CASSLSRTGGYTF. The DNA of the CDR3 is TGTGCCAGCAGTTTATCCCGGACAGGGGGCTACACCTTC.

This clonotype was found a few times. The chain links TRBV12-3 or TRBV12-4 to TRBJ2-5; TRBD2 agrees at 8 bases. The length of the CDR3 is 14 residues. Trimming cost V 8 bases and J 5 bases; bases outside gene matches: 10. CDR3 DNA: TGTGCCAGCTCCTTTACGGGAGGGGGGGAGACCCAGTACTTC. This translates into CASSFTGGGETQYF.

This clonotype was detected only a few times. CDR3 DNA sequence: TGCAGCGCAGATCGACTATCCAACTACTTCCATGAGCAGTTCTTC. It encodes CSADRLSNYFHEQFF. The genes are TRBV29-1 and TRBJ2-1; a weak D match, TRBD2 (5 bases). V dropped 7 bases and J dropped 8 bases, with 24 bases sitting between them. The CDR3 has 15 amino acids. From germline, CDR1 is SQVTM and CDR2 ANQGSEA.

The V gene is TRBV6-5, the J gene TRBJ2-3; the match to TRBD1 covers 7 bases. Losses at the gene ends were 6 bases for V and 6 bases for J; bases not matched to a gene: 9. The CDR3 runs to 14 residues. CDR1 MNHEY and CDR2 SVGAGI come from the germline V gene. CDR3 nucleotide sequence: TGTGCCAGCAGAAGGACAGGCCAAATCGATACGCAGTATTTT. As protein: CASRRTGQIDTQYF.

This clonotype showed up just a few times. The V and J genes are TRBV29-1 and TRBJ2-5; TRBD2 matches at 13 bases. The CDR3 sequence is 17 residues long. Unmatched junction bases numbered 10, after V lost 4 bases and J lost 2 bases. Germline V gene data show CDR1 as SQVTM and CDR2 as ANQGSEA. CDR3 coding DNA: TGCAGCGTTGCTAAGCAGAAACTAGCGGGAGGGCAAGAGACCCAGTACTTC. Translation: CSVAKQKLAGGQETQYF.

CDR3 sequence: CSVGAGSTYEQYF. The CDR3 nucleotides are TGCAGCGTTGGGGCGGGATCCACATACGAGCAGTACTTC. The gene calls are TRBV29-1 and TRBJ2-7, with D tentatively TRBD2 (6 bases). Germline V gene lookup returns CDR1 SQVTM and CDR2 ANQGSEA. V lost 4 bases, J lost 4 bases, and 14 bases lay in between. There are 13 residues in the CDR3.

This chain connects TRBV4-3 to TRBJ2-1; 9 positions match TRBD2. J was trimmed by 4 bases and V by 4 bases; bases with no gene match: 8. This CDR3 spans 16 amino acids. Germline V gene sequence: CDR1 LGHNA, CDR2 YSLEER. The CDR3 is CASSPVGTSTYNEQFF. DNA for the CDR3: TGCGCCAGCAGCCCCGTGGGGACTAGCACATACAATGAGCAGTTCTTC.

V usage is TRBV27 and J usage is TRBJ2-6, with D perhaps TRBD2 (6 bases). Between the trimmed V and J ends, which lost 1 base and 1 base, there was a span of 8 bases. Germline values: CDR1 MNHEY, CDR2 SMNVEV (reference sequence). The CDR3 runs to 16 residues. In DNA form, the CDR3 reads TGTGCCAGCAGTTTATGGGGGGAATCTGGGGCCAACGTCCTGACTTTC. Protein sequence: CASSLWGESGANVLTF.

The J gene is TRBJ1-5, the V gene TRBV12-3 or TRBV12-4, with 8 positions matching TRBD1. J was trimmed by 4 bases and V by 5 bases; bases with no gene match: 13. The CDR3 contains 17 residues. The CDR3 DNA follows: TGTGCCAGCAGTGCTGGACTCGGGACAGGCAGGAATCAGCCCCAGCATTTT. Translated: CASSAGLGTGRNQPQHF.

This clonotype was picked up a small number of times. The chain carries TRBV29-1 and TRBJ2-1, with 9 positions matching TRBD1. The J segment lost 5 bases and the V segment lost 7 bases, leaving 3 bases of the junction unmatched. CDR1 is SQVTM and CDR2 is ANQGSEA in the germline V gene. This CDR3 spans 12 amino acids. The CDR3 DNA reads TGCAGCGCCTGGACAGGGGACAATGAGCAGTTCTTC. It yields the protein CSAWTGDNEQFF.

This clonotype was found a few times. The V and J genes are TRBV6-5 and TRBJ1-2, with TRBD1 matching 8 bases. The CDR3 covers 16 residues. Trimming removed 2 bases from V and 8 bases from J; junction bases left unmatched: 13. Germline V lookup: CDR1 MNHEY, CDR2 SVGAGI. In nucleotides, the CDR3 is TGTGCCAGCAGTTACGCCAGGGGGCTCGATTGGAGCGGCTACACCTTC. This encodes CASSYARGLDWSGYTF.

The chain recombines TRBV7-2 with TRBJ1-5; tentatively, D is TRBD1 (5 bases). Germline V gene lookup returns CDR1 SGHTA and CDR2 FQGNSA. The CDR3 loop spans 16 amino acids. With 4 bases removed from V and 2 bases from J, the gap between germline ends came to 15 bases. In DNA form, the CDR3 reads TGTGCCAGCAGCTCTGTACAAGGCAGGGGCAATCAGCCCCAGCATTTT. Translation: CASSSVQGRGNQPQHF.

V and J are TRBV5-1 and TRBJ1-4; 7 bases match TRBD1. The CDR3 spans 18 residues. CDR1 and CDR2 (germline): SGHRS, YFSETQ. J was trimmed by 0 bases and V by 4 bases; bases with no gene match: 12. The CDR3 sequence: CASSRRTGTPATNEKLFF. The CDR3 DNA is TGCGCCAGCAGCAGACGGACAGGAACACCTGCAACTAATGAAAAACTGTTTTTT.

This clonotype was seen at least ten times. The chain links TRBV6-1 to TRBJ1-1; D might be TRBD1 (6 bases). Germline lookup yields CDR1 MNHNS and CDR2 SASEGT. The V end was cut by 5 bases, the J end by 2 bases, with 12 bases between. CDR3 size: 14 residues. CDR3 DNA: TGTGCCAGCAGTCAGCAGGGGCTTAACACTGAAGCTTTCTTT. Encoded protein: CASSQQGLNTEAFF.

There are a few counts of this clonotype. The chain carries TRBV7-2 and TRBJ2-7, with a possible D match to TRBD1 (6 bases). This CDR3 is 15 amino acids long. V was trimmed by 2 bases and J by 0 bases, leaving 11 bases between them. Looked up from germline, CDR1 is SGHTA and CDR2 is FQGNSA. Here the CDR3 reads CASSLYSGASYEQYV. The CDR3 region has the DNA TGTGCCAGCAGCTTATACTCAGGGGCCTCCTACGAGCAGTACGTC.

This clonotype was observed a few times. The chain uses TRBV27 and TRBJ1-1; 11 bases agree with TRBD1. J lost 0 bases, V lost 7 bases, and 4 bases had no gene match. From germline, CDR1 is MNHEY and CDR2 SMNVEV (reference sequence). This CDR3 contains 15 residues. In DNA, the CDR3 is TGTGCCAGCAAGGGGGACAGGGGGTTGAACACTGAAGCTTTCTTT. Its translation: CASKGDRGLNTEAFF.

This clonotype was seen a handful of times. As DNA, the CDR3 is TGTGCCAGCAGCACAGGGTTTGTCTACAATGAGCAGTTCTTC. It codes for CASSTGFVYNEQFF. The J gene is TRBJ2-1, the V gene TRBV11-2; a possible D gene is TRBD1 (6 bases). CDR1 is SGHAT and CDR2 is FQNNGV in the germline V gene. The CDR3 has 14 residues. Trimming pared 5 bases from V and 3 bases from J, leaving 11 bases between.

This chain joins TRBV29-1 and TRBJ2-3, with D perhaps matching TRBD2 (5 bases). This CDR3 has 13 amino acids. V was pared by 7 bases and J by 0 bases, with 11 bases between. Germline values: CDR1 SQVTM, CDR2 ANQGSEA. The CDR3 nucleotides read TGCAGCGGGGAGAAGCCGAGCACAGATACGCAGTATTTT. Translation gives CSGEKPSTDTQYF.

In nucleotides, the CDR3 is TGTGCCTGGAGTGAACAGACGAACACCGGGGAGCTGTTTTTT. This codes for CAWSEQTNTGELFF. The rearrangement uses TRBV30 and TRBJ2-2; D remains ambiguous. This CDR3 contains 14 residues. Trimming stripped 1 base from V and 0 bases from J, with 6 bases between. Germline V gene lookup returns CDR1 GTSNPN and CDR2 SVGIG (reference sequence).

The rearrangement joins TRBV9 to TRBJ2-3, with TRBD2 matching 11 bases. The CDR3 runs 15 residues. Germline V gene data show CDR1 as SGDLS and CDR2 as YYNGEE. V shed 3 bases and J 3 bases; nucleotides not matched to a gene: 3. The CDR3, as DNA: TGTGCCAGCAGCGGGGGACTAGCGGAAACAGATACGCAGTATTTT. Translation: CASSGGLAETDTQYF.